Presented here are 26 T cell receptor beta chains from one specimen sequenced in a study of PD-1 blockade in classical Hodgkin lymphoma (dated by TCRdb to about 2020). Libraries came from the immunoSEQ multiplex PCR assay. TCRdb provides this immuneACCESS table in a form limited to in-frame rearrangements. Some clones are lacking; in checked studies, under half of them reflect an unresolved V gene, and why the rest are absent is not known. For this sample the table gives over 15,000 clones, of which over 65% were detected only once. The ten largest account for around 2.3% of the sample. The time point label on this specimen signifies: cycle 4 day 1 (C4D1), after more than five weeks of nivolumab. Relapse after autologous stem cell transplantation had occurred in all trial patients, and cohorts A, B and C were distinguished by prior brentuximab vedotin exposure. Magnetic negative selection with a Miltenyi CD4+ T cell isolation kit was used to purify CD4+ T cells from thawed PBMCs.

The sequencing here drew on CD4+ T cells from blood, taken before the fourth cycle of nivolumab. The source is a human donor with classical Hodgkin lymphoma.

The chain is built from TRBV2 and TRBJ2-1; D is unclear. The germline V and J ends were trimmed by 6 bases and 3 bases, with 12 bases remaining between them. This CDR3 spans 14 amino acids. The V gene's germline CDR1 is SNHLY and CDR2 FYNNEI. The CDR3 reads CASRPGRLYNEQFF. The CDR3 region has the DNA TGTGCCAGCAGGCCGGGTCGCCTCTACAATGAGCAGTTCTTC.

This chain joins TRBV7-2 and TRBJ2-1; the match to TRBD2 covers 11 bases. This CDR3 is 15 amino acids long. V gave up 4 bases and J gave up 9 bases; unmatched junction bases: 8. Germline V gene lookup returns CDR1 SGHTA and CDR2 FQGNSA. The CDR3 DNA reads TGTGCCAGCAGCTCCGGGACTAGCGGAAGAACTGAGCAGTTCTTC. Its protein product is CASSSGTSGRTEQFF.

A single count supports this clone. V is TRBV6-1 and J is TRBJ1-1, with D perhaps matching TRBD1 (6 bases). CDR3 length equals 12 residues. Trimming cost V 5 bases and J 3 bases, with 7 bases left between them. CDR1 is MNHNS and CDR2 is SASEGT in the germline V gene. CDR3 protein: CASSWGHTEAFF. In DNA, the CDR3 is TGTGCCAGCAGTTGGGGGCACACTGAAGCTTTCTTT.

This chain uses TRBV5-4 with TRBJ1-1; D ambiguous. CDR3 length equals 14 residues. Germline-derived CDR1 and CDR2 are SGHNT and YYREEE (reference sequence). Trimming cost V 0 bases and J 7 bases, with 13 bases left between them. The DNA for the CDR3 is TGTGCCAGCAGCTTGGAGTGGCGACAAGGTGAAGCTTTCTTT. Its translation is CASSLEWRQGEAFF.

In its sample, this clone was seen a few times. The chain employs TRBV19 and TRBJ2-1; possible D gene TRBD1, 5 bases. In germline, CDR1 is LNHDA, CDR2 SQIVND (reference sequence). This CDR3 is 15 amino acids long. V shed 7 bases and J shed 6 bases, with 19 bases lying between them. The CDR3 nucleotides are TGTGCCAGTACTGATGGGGCGTTTCTGTTCAATGAGCAGTTCTTC. Its translation is CASTDGAFLFNEQFF.

This clone was counted between two and nine times. The chain is built from TRBV18 and TRBJ2-5, with D unclear. CDR1 and CDR2 from the germline V gene are KGHSH and LQKENI. The V and J ends lost 4 bases and 2 bases respectively, with 2 bases between them. This CDR3 is 11 amino acids long. The chain's CDR3 is CASSQQETQYF. The DNA for the CDR3 is TGTGCCAGCTCACAACAAGAGACCCAGTACTTC.

This clone was detected only a few times. The chain is built from TRBV9 and TRBJ1-5; 7 bases are shared with TRBD1. Germline lookup yields CDR1 SGDLS and CDR2 YYNGEE. The CDR3 runs 16 residues. Losses at the gene ends were 7 bases for V and 4 bases for J; bases not matched to a gene: 14. CDR3 region: CASVTAGTAGNQPQHF. CDR3 bases: TGTGCCAGCGTTACTGCCGGGACAGCAGGAAATCAGCCCCAGCATTTT.

This clone has a single count. The chain is built from TRBV5-1 and TRBJ2-2, with D perhaps TRBD1 or TRBD2 (5 bases each). In germline, CDR1 is SGHRS, CDR2 YFSETQ. The CDR3 contains 14 residues. Between the trimmed V and J ends, which lost 3 bases and 4 bases, there was a span of 10 bases. The CDR3 is CASSWDRLTGELFF. The CDR3 DNA reads TGCGCCAGCAGCTGGGACCGACTCACCGGGGAGCTGTTTTTT. The entire variable domain, with the rest obtained from reference TRBV5-1 and TRBJ2-2, is as follows: KAGVTQTPRYLIKTRGQQVTLSCSPISGHRSVSWYQQTPGQGLQFLFEYFSETQRNKGNFPGRFSGRQFSNSRSEMNVSTLELGDSALYLCASSWDRLTGELFFGEGSRLTVL.

The chain links TRBV6-1 to TRBJ1-4, with a tentative D call TRBD1 (5 bases). Trimming took off 0 bases at V and 7 bases at J, with 12 bases between the two ends. The length of the CDR3 is 15 residues. Germline V gives CDR1 MNHNS, CDR2 SASEGT. The CDR3 spells CASSEAAGTSEKLFF. The CDR3 nucleotides read TGTGCCAGCAGTGAAGCGGCCGGGACCTCTGAAAAACTGTTTTTT.

The chain combines TRBV5-6 with TRBJ2-5; D remains unclear. V lost 4 bases, J lost 7 bases, and 23 bases lay in between. The germline gives CDR1 SGHDT, CDR2 YYEEEE. The CDR3 is 16 amino acids. Written as DNA, the CDR3 is TGTGCCAGCAGCATCCTACCAGACACTAAATTAGGGACCCAGTACTTC. This codes for CASSILPDTKLGTQYF.

The chain links TRBV19 to TRBJ2-2, with 7 bases fitting TRBD2. From germline, CDR1 is LNHDA and CDR2 SQIVND (reference sequence). Losses at the gene ends were 6 bases for V and 9 bases for J; bases not matched to a gene: 10. This CDR3 is 14 amino acids long. As DNA, the CDR3 is TGTGCCAGTAGCGTGGGGACTATACACCGGGAGCTGTTTTTT. Its translation is CASSVGTIHRELFF.

J is TRBJ1-4 and V is TRBV28; 8 bases are shared with TRBD1. CDR1 and CDR2 from the germline V gene are MDHEN and SYDVKM. CDR3 length: 12 amino acids. Trimming removed 5 bases from V and 11 bases from J; junction bases left unmatched: 4. CDR3 DNA: TGTGCCAGCAGTCGACAGGGGATCAAACTGTTTTTT. Protein: CASSRQGIKLFF.

This clone was detected a few times. The chain employs TRBV4-1 and TRBJ1-1, with D uncertain. The CDR3 extends over 15 amino acids. Germline CDR1 reads MGHRA; CDR2 reads YSYEKL. Trimming took off 1 base at V and 5 bases at J, with 14 bases between the two ends. The CDR3 spells CASSQVMIGWTEAFF. For the CDR3, the DNA is TGCGCCAGCAGCCAAGTGATGATAGGGTGGACTGAAGCTTTCTTT.

The rearrangement uses TRBV5-1 and TRBJ2-1, with D possibly matching TRBD1 (5 bases). CDR1 and CDR2 (germline): SGHRS, YFSETQ. Trimming cost V 0 bases and J 6 bases, with 13 bases left between them. The CDR3 is 15 residues long. The CDR3 region has the DNA TGCGCCAGCAGCTTGGAGGGTAAACAGGTCAATGAGCAGTTCTTC. Protein product: CASSLEGKQVNEQFF.

The chain is built from TRBV9 and TRBJ2-2; D remains ambiguous. The CDR3 is made up of 13 amino acids. Germline CDR1 is SGDLS and CDR2 is YYNGEE. The V gene lost 0 bases and the J gene lost 7 bases, with 7 bases spanning the gap. The CDR3, as DNA: TGTGCCAGCAGCGTAGAAGGTTACGGGGAGCTGTTTTTT. Translated, it gives CASSVEGYGELFF. Looking up the rest from reference TRBV9 and TRBJ2-2 gives the full variable domain: DSGVTQTPKHLITATGQRVTLRCSPRSGDLSVYWYQQSLDQGLQFLIQYYNGEERAKGNILERFSAQQFPDLHSELNLSSLELGDSALYFCASSVEGYGELFFGEGSRLTVL.

The chain couples TRBV5-5 to TRBJ2-5, with 8 bases aligning to TRBD1. CDR1 is SGHKS and CDR2 is YYEKEE in the germline V gene (reference sequence). This CDR3 contains 14 residues. V lost 4 bases to trimming and J lost 5 bases; unmatched junction nucleotides: 7. This CDR3 reads CASSTNRGRETQYF. The CDR3 nucleotides read TGTGCCAGCAGCACGAACAGGGGGAGGGAGACCCAGTACTTC.

This clone was picked up a small number of times. The rearrangement links TRBV18 to TRBJ1-4; 7 bases line up with TRBD1. The CDR3 totals 14 residues. In germline, CDR1 is KGHSH, CDR2 LQKENI. The V and J ends lost 3 bases and 8 bases, in that order; junction bases with no gene match: 6. As DNA, the CDR3 is TGTGCCAGCTCACCCAGGGACAGCGGGGAAAAACTGTTTTTT. Amino acids: CASSPRDSGEKLFF. Full variable domain (outside the CDR3, taken from reference TRBV18 and TRBJ1-4): NAGVMQNPRHLVRRRGQEARLRCSPMKGHSHVYWYRQLPEEGLKFMVYLQKENIIDESGMPKERFSAEFPKEGPSILRIQQVVRGDSAAYFCASSPRDSGEKLFFGSGTQLSVL.

The genes are TRBV5-1 and TRBJ1-2, with a tentative D call TRBD1 (6 bases). Trimming shortened V by 2 bases and J by 4 bases, and 9 bases separated the two germline ends. Germline V gives CDR1 SGHRS, CDR2 YFSETQ. The CDR3 loop spans 13 amino acids. CDR3 loop: CASSLGQTYGYTF. DNA for the CDR3: TGCGCCAGCAGCTTAGGACAGACCTATGGCTACACCTTC. The variable domain in full, completed from reference TRBV5-1 and TRBJ1-2, reads KAGVTQTPRYLIKTRGQQVTLSCSPISGHRSVSWYQQTPGQGLQFLFEYFSETQRNKGNFPGRFSGRQFSNSRSEMNVSTLELGDSALYLCASSLGQTYGYTFGSGTRLTVV.

The chain combines TRBV5-8 with TRBJ2-7; D remains ambiguous. V shed 1 base and J shed 3 bases, with 14 bases lying between them. CDR3 length equals 15 residues. The germline V gene has CDR1 SGHTS and CDR2 YDEGEE. The CDR3, as DNA: TGTGCCAGCAGCTTGCAATCCGGCCCTTACTACGAGCAGTACTTC. Amino acids: CASSLQSGPYYEQYF.

J is TRBJ2-3 and V is TRBV29-1, with a possible D match to TRBD1 (6 bases). Trimming took 6 bases from V and 2 from J, leaving 15 bases between them. The CDR3 spans 14 residues. The germline CDR1 and CDR2 sequences are SQVTM and ANQGSEA. The CDR3 DNA reads as TGCAGCGTCGGGACATCTAGCCTCACAGATACGCAGTATTTT. Amino acids: CSVGTSSLTDTQYF.

The V and J genes are TRBV19 and TRBJ1-1; D might be TRBD1 (5 bases). CDR3 length: 14 amino acids. V was clipped by 1 base and J by 6 bases, with 12 bases between them. Germline CDR1 LNHDA, CDR2 SQIVND (reference sequence). The CDR3 nucleotides read TGTGCCAGTAGTATAGGGGCAGGGATGGCTGAAGCTTTCTTT. This sequence encodes CASSIGAGMAEAFF. Full variable domain (remainder filled in from reference TRBV19 and TRBJ1-1): DGGITQSPKYLFRKEGQNVTLSCEQNLNHDAMYWYRQDPGQGLRLIYYSQIVNDFQKGDIAEGYSVSREKKESFPLTVTSAQKNPTAFYLCASSIGAGMAEAFFGQGTRLTVV.

V and J are TRBV9 and TRBJ2-1; D gene unclear. Germline V CDR1 and CDR2: SGDLS, YYNGEE. This CDR3 region has 11 residues. V dropped 0 bases and J dropped 10 bases, with 5 bases sitting between them. CDR3 sequence reads: CASSVVREQFF. The CDR3 DNA sequence: TGTGCCAGCAGCGTAGTTAGGGAGCAGTTCTTC. The whole variable domain, remainder taken from reference TRBV9 and TRBJ2-1, is DSGVTQTPKHLITATGQRVTLRCSPRSGDLSVYWYQQSLDQGLQFLIQYYNGEERAKGNILERFSAQQFPDLHSELNLSSLELGDSALYFCASSVVREQFFGPGTRLTVL.

The chain joins TRBV27 to TRBJ1-4, with D maybe TRBD1 (6 bases). This CDR3 comprises 14 residues. V lost 3 bases to trimming and J lost 5 bases, with 10 bases between them. Germline V gene lookup returns CDR1 MNHEY and CDR2 SMNVEV (reference sequence). CDR3 DNA: TGTGCCAGCAGTTTCGGAGGGGGAAATGAAAAACTGTTTTTT. Translating it yields CASSFGGGNEKLFF.

CDR3 nucleotides: TGTGCCAGCAGCCGACTTCTGAACACCGGGGAGCTGTTTTTT. It yields the protein CASSRLLNTGELFF. V usage is TRBV9 and J usage is TRBJ2-2, with unresolved D. The germline CDR1 and CDR2 sequences are SGDLS and YYNGEE. The CDR3 is made up of 14 amino acids. Trimming removed 4 bases at V and 1 base at J, with 8 bases between. The full variable domain, completed using reference TRBV9 and TRBJ2-2, is DSGVTQTPKHLITATGQRVTLRCSPRSGDLSVYWYQQSLDQGLQFLIQYYNGEERAKGNILERFSAQQFPDLHSELNLSSLELGDSALYFCASSRLLNTGELFFGEGSRLTVL.

The V and J genes are TRBV9 and TRBJ2-5; 16 nucleotides align to TRBD2. CDR1 and CDR2 from the germline V gene are SGDLS and YYNGEE. The V and J ends lost 0 bases and 2 bases, in that order; junction bases with no gene match: 10. This CDR3 region has 20 residues. For the CDR3, the DNA is TGTGCCAGCAGCGTAGCACCTACCCCGGGACTAGCGGGGGGGCAAGAGACCCAGTACTTC. Amino acid sequence: CASSVAPTPGLAGGQETQYF.

The chain is built from TRBV7-9 and TRBJ1-1; 9 nucleotides match TRBD1. After removal of 6 bases from V and 2 bases from J, the junction contained 4 bases not matched to a gene. The CDR3 contains 14 residues. Germline values: CDR1 SEHNR, CDR2 FQNEAQ (reference sequence). CDR3 sequence reads: CASSGTGYNTEAFF. CDR3 DNA: TGTGCCAGCAGTGGGACAGGGTATAACACTGAAGCTTTCTTT.